The rows below give T cell receptor beta chains drawn from one sample of a study of T cells in localized non-small cell lung cancer. The protocol was immunoSEQ multiplex PCR, while the TCRdb copy is restricted to in-frame clones and leaves out a portion. Of 72,000 or so clones listed, just under 85% are singletons. The specimen comprised peripheral blood, sampled before any cancer treatment. These receptors were obtained from an older female donor with stage I lung adenocarcinoma. Each CDR3 is given with its conserved first and last residue. Each record gives: J gene, clone size, D gene, V gene, CDR3 DNA, CDR3 protein. A D gene is named only where the DNA matches it firmly. Rows give clone size only sometimes, using once, few, many, or a class for an expanded clone.

TRBJ2-3 | NA | NA | TRBV18 | TGTGCCAGCTCACCCCGTCTCACAGATACGCAGTATTTT | CASSPRLTDTQYF
TRBJ1-1 | NA | NA | TRBV14 | TGTGCCAGCAGCCAAGTTGCCCAGGGTAGGCACACTGAAGCTTTCTTT | CASSQVAQGRHTEAFF
TRBJ2-1 | few | NA | TRBV7-2 | TGTGCCAGCAGCCAAGTTGCGGGATTGCGGGAGCAGTTCTTC | CASSQVAGLREQFF
TRBJ1-2 | NA | TRBD1 | TRBV19 | TGTGCCAGTAGTATAGGGGGGTACCGGGGACAGATCAACTATGGCTACACCTTC | CASSIGGYRGQINYGYTF
TRBJ1-1 | NA | NA | TRBV6-1 | TGTGCCAGCGGAGGTAGGGCCGACACTGAAGCTTTCTTT | CASGGRADTEAFF
TRBJ2-7 | NA | NA | TRBV6-1 | TGTGCCATTTATACAAACTCCTACGAGCAGTACTTC | CAIYTNSYEQYF
TRBJ2-5 | NA | TRBD1 | TRBV25-1 | TGTGCCAGCAGTGAACACGGCAGGGGGCAATATGGGGAGACCCAGTACTTC | CASSEHGRGQYGETQYF
TRBJ2-1 | NA | TRBD1 | TRBV18 | TGTGCCAGCTCACCGCAGTCACAGGGGGTACTAAATGAGCAGTTCTTC | CASSPQSQGVLNEQFF
TRBJ2-7 | NA | NA | TRBV2 | TGTGCCAGCAGTGGAAGTCAATTGGGCGCCTACGAGCAGTACTTC | CASSGSQLGAYEQYF
TRBJ2-3 | once | TRBD1 | TRBV5-6 | TGTGCCAGCAGCTTCCGGGACAGGGTAGGGACAGATACGCAGTATTTT | CASSFRDRVGTDTQYF